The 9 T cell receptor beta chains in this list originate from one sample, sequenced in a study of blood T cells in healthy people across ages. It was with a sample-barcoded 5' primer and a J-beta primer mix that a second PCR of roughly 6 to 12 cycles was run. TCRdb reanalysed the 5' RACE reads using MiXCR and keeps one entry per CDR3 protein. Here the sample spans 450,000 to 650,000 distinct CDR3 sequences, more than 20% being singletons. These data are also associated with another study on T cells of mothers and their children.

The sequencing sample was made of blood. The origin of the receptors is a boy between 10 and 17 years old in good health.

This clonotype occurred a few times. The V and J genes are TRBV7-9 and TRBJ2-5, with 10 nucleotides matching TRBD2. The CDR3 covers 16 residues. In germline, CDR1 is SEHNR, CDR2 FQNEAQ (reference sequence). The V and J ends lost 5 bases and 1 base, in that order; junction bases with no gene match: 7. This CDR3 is CASSLPGLAPQETQYF. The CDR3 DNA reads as TGTGCCAGCAGCCTACCGGGACTAGCGCCCCAAGAGACCCAGTACTTC.

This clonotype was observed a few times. Written as DNA, the CDR3 is TGTGCCAGCAGTTTATCGATAATAGGTGAAAAACTGTTTTTT. It is translated as CASSLSIIGEKLFF. The genes are TRBV27 and TRBJ1-4; no clear D. V lost 0 bases to trimming and J lost 7 bases, with 9 bases between them. The CDR3 is 14 amino acids. The germline gives CDR1 MNHEY, CDR2 SMNVEV (reference sequence).

The CDR3 loop reads CASRNTGLAIRGYEQYF. The CDR3 region has the DNA TGTGCCAGCAGAAATACAGGGTTGGCGATCCGAGGGTACGAGCAGTACTTC. The chain uses TRBV28 and TRBJ2-5; a possible D gene is TRBD1 (6 bases). The DNA matches TRBJ2-7 better at its end, which makes the J call doubtful. The CDR3 extends over 17 amino acids. CDR1 and CDR2 (germline): MDHEN, SYDVKM.

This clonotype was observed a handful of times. The CDR3 reads CASSLSPTGNSPLHF. The CDR3 nucleotides are TGTGCCAGCAGTTTATCCCCGACAGGGAATTCACCCCTCCACTTT. The genes are TRBV27 and TRBJ1-6; 7 bases are shared with TRBD1. The V and J ends lost 0 bases and 7 bases, in that order; junction bases with no gene match: 3. Germline-derived CDR1 and CDR2 are MNHEY and SMNVEV (reference sequence). The CDR3 is 15 residues long.

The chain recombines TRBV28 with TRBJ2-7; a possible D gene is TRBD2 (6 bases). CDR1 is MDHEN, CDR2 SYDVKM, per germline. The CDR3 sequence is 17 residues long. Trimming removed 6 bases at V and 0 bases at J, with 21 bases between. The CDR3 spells CASRATPGGGSSYEQYF. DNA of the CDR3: TGTGCCAGCAGAGCTACCCCCGGAGGAGGGAGCTCCTACGAGCAGTACTTC. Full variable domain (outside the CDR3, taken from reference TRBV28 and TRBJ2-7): DVKVTQSSRYLVKRTGEKVFLECVQDMDHENMFWYRQDPGLGLRLIYFSYDVKMKEKGDIPEGYSVSREKKERFSLILESASTNQTSMYLCASRATPGGGSSYEQYFGPGTRLTVT.

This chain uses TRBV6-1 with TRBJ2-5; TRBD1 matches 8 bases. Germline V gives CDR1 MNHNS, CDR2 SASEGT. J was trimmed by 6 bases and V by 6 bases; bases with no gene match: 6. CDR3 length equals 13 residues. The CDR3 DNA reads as TGTGCCAGCAGAAGAGACAGGGGACAGACCCAGTACTTC. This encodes CASRRDRGQTQYF.

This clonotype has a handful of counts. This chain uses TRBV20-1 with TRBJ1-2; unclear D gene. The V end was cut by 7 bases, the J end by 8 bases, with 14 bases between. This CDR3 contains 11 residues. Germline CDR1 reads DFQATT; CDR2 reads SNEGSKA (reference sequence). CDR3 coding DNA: TGCAGTGGCAGAAGTTCCTGGGGCTACACCTTC. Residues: CSGRSSWGYTF.

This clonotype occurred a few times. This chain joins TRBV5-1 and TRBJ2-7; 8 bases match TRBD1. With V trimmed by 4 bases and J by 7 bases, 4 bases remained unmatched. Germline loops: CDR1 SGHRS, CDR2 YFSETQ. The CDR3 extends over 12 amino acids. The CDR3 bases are TGCGCCAGCAGCGACAGGGGTGGAGAGCAGTACTTC. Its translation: CASSDRGGEQYF.

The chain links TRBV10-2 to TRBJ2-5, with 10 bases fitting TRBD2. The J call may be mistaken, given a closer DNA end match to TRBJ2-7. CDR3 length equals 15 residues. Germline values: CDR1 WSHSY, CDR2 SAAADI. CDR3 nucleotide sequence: TGCGCCAGCAGTGAGACCACTAGCGGGGCCTACGAGCAGTACTTC. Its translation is CASSETTSGAYEQYF.